The clone carrying this TCR beta chain was seen repeatedly, ten times or more. Per germline, CDR1 KGHSH and CDR2 LQKENI. This CDR3 has 14 amino acids. Trimming stripped 3 bases from V and 2 bases from J, with 11 bases between. Amplified regions were TCR beta CDR3 sequences from RNA transcripts. Initially, a first-round RT-PCR of the TCR CDR3 employed the HTBI primer set. TCRdb redid the calling of the multiplex PCR reads with MiXCR, one entry per CDR3 protein. Of fewer than 850,000 distinct CDR3 sequences listed, about 18% were seen once; the top ten hold roughly a sixth. This record comes from a study of T cells in Graves' hyperthyroidism and ophthalmopathy. An absence of ophthalmopathy progression within 18 months meant stable Graves' hyperthyroidism. Isolation of PBMCs was performed on 10 ml fresh peripheral blood.

The sample taken for sequencing was blood. The receptor was isolated from a man aged 45-65 years with Graves' hyperthyroidism. The gene calls are TRBV18 and TRBJ2-7, with D perhaps given as TRBD1 or TRBD2 (5 bases each). In DNA form, the CDR3 reads TGTGCCAGCTCACCCGGGACGGCCGCCTACGAGCAGTACTTC. Encoded protein: CASSPGTAAYEQYF.